These 23 T cell receptor beta chains were all obtained from the same sample, sequenced in a study of cytomegalovirus exposure and HLA in healthy donors. Clones were sequenced by immunoSEQ multiplex PCR, and TCRdb holds only the in-frame ones, with some missing. This table has some 150,000 clones, just over 85% appearing once. Input material: PBMCs. The receptor set was obtained from a human donor in good health.

In nucleotides, the CDR3 is TGTGCCAGTAGTCCAAGACAGGGGAACACTGAAGCTTTCTTT. It is translated as CASSPRQGNTEAFF. The chain has TRBV19 and TRBJ1-1, with 7 bases identical to TRBD1. Germline lookup yields CDR1 LNHDA and CDR2 SQIVND (reference sequence). V dropped 5 bases and J dropped 1; count of bases not matched to a gene: 4. The CDR3 is made up of 14 amino acids. The variable domain in full, with the rest retrieved from reference TRBV19 and TRBJ1-1, is DGGITQSPKYLFRKEGQNVTLSCEQNLNHDAMYWYRQDPGQGLRLIYYSQIVNDFQKGDIAEGYSVSREKKESFPLTVTSAQKNPTAFYLCASSPRQGNTEAFFGQGTRLTVV.

The V and J genes are TRBV5-1 and TRBJ1-3, with D possibly matching TRBD1 (6 bases). V was cut by 1 base and J by 6 bases, with 14 bases left in between. Per the germline V gene, CDR1 is SGHRS and CDR2 is YFSETQ. CDR3 size: 15 residues. CDR3 in amino acids: CASSLWGQGENTIYF. The CDR3 DNA is TGCGCCAGCAGCTTGTGGGGGCAGGGTGAAAACACCATATATTTT.

The chain carries TRBV28 and TRBJ1-2, with D uncertain. This CDR3 has 12 residues. The V end was cut by 5 bases, the J end by 1 base, with 5 bases between. The germline V gene has CDR1 MDHEN and CDR2 SYDVKM. Here the CDR3 DNA reads TGTGCCAGCAGTAGCGTTAACTATGGCTACACCTTC. Amino acid sequence: CASSSVNYGYTF.

V and J are TRBV7-9 and TRBJ1-2, with TRBD1 identical over 8 bases. The V segment lost 5 bases and the J segment 2 bases; nucleotides outside the gene matches: 7. Germline lookup yields CDR1 SEHNR and CDR2 FQNEAQ (reference sequence). The length of the CDR3 is 15 residues. The CDR3, as DNA: TGTGCCAGCAGCCCCCGGGACAGGCAAAACTATGGCTACACCTTC. This gives the protein CASSPRDRQNYGYTF.

The table lists this clone with a count of one. The chain couples TRBV6-5 to TRBJ1-3; D remains ambiguous. V lost 4 bases to trimming and J lost 2 bases, with 9 bases between them. This CDR3 contains 14 residues. CDR1 and CDR2 from the germline V gene are MNHEY and SVGAGI. The CDR3 DNA sequence: TGTGCCAGCAGTTTAGAGGGAACTGGAAACACCATATATTTT. As protein: CASSLEGTGNTIYF.

This chain joins TRBV27 and TRBJ1-2; the D is unclear. CDR1 is MNHEY and CDR2 is SMNVEV in the germline V gene (reference sequence). The CDR3 extends over 13 amino acids. Trimming stripped 3 bases from V and 3 bases from J, with 8 bases between. The CDR3 spells CASSFGGYYGYTF. In DNA, the CDR3 is TGTGCCAGCAGTTTCGGCGGATACTATGGCTACACCTTC.

The chain recombines TRBV27 with TRBJ2-7; possibly TRBD1 for D (7 bases). Germline V CDR1 and CDR2: MNHEY, SMNVEV (reference sequence). Trimming removed 5 bases at V and 2 bases at J, with 25 bases between. This CDR3 is built from 18 residues. The CDR3 sequence is CASSRTHQGGYHPYEQYF. The CDR3 region has the DNA TGTGCCAGCAGTAGGACACACCAGGGGGGATACCACCCCTACGAGCAGTACTTC.

A few counts support this clone. J is TRBJ1-5 and V is TRBV10-1; TRBD1 might be the D (5 bases). In germline, CDR1 is WNHNN, CDR2 SYGVQD (reference sequence). The CDR3 sequence is 16 residues long. The V gene lost 8 bases and the J gene lost 4 bases, with 21 bases spanning the gap. The CDR3 spells CASPQGTGFLNQPQHF. Written as DNA, the CDR3 is TGCGCCAGCCCCCAGGGTACCGGTTTCCTAAATCAGCCCCAGCATTTT.

This clone was counted once. V usage is TRBV27 and J usage is TRBJ2-5; 13 positions agree with TRBD2. The CDR3 extends over 17 amino acids. CDR1 and CDR2 (germline): MNHEY, SMNVEV (reference sequence). The junction had 10 bases not matched to a gene; V was cut back by 5 bases and J by 4 bases. Here the CDR3 reads CASSPQPGLAGLETQYF. The CDR3 nucleotides read TGTGCCAGCAGTCCCCAACCGGGACTAGCGGGATTAGAGACCCAGTACTTC.

The CDR3 DNA reads as TGTGCCACCAAGCGGTGGGAGCCTAATCAGCCCCAGCATTTT. Translation gives CATKRWEPNQPQHF. This sequence joins TRBV21-1 and TRBJ1-5. TRBV21-1 is marked as a pseudogene. The CDR3 has 14 residues.

The rearrangement uses TRBV7-9 and TRBJ2-3; tentative D call: TRBD1 (6 bases). V lost 8 bases and J lost 0, with 12 bases in between. Germline CDR1 SEHNR, CDR2 FQNEAQ (reference sequence). This CDR3 contains 14 residues. CDR3 sequence: CASQGGFSTDTQYF. For the CDR3, the DNA is TGTGCCAGCCAAGGGGGTTTTAGCACAGATACGCAGTATTTT. The whole variable domain, filled in from reference TRBV7-9 and TRBJ2-3, reads DTGVSQNPRHKITKRGQNVTFRCDPISEHNRLYWYRQTLGQGPEFLTYFQNEAQLEKSRLLSDRFSAERPKGSFSTLEIQRTEQGDSAMYLCASQGGFSTDTQYFGPGTRLTVL.

This chain links TRBV4-1 with TRBJ1-5; 7 nucleotides line up with TRBD1. The V gene's germline CDR1 is MGHRA and CDR2 YSYEKL. The CDR3 is 15 residues long. The V and J ends lost 6 bases and 4 bases, in that order; junction bases with no gene match: 9. CDR3 protein: CASSLTGTANQPQHF. CDR3 DNA sequence: TGCGCCAGCAGTTTAACCGGGACAGCGAATCAGCCCCAGCATTTT.

CDR3 sequence: CASSFAGELFF. CDR3 sequence (DNA): TGTGCCAGCAGTTTCGCCGGGGAGCTGTTTTTT. The chain links TRBV6-4 to TRBJ2-2; no clear D. This CDR3 contains 11 residues. Trimming pared 5 bases from V and 6 bases from J, leaving 4 bases between. Germline-derived CDR1 and CDR2 are MRHNA and SNTAGT.

The genes are TRBV6-5 and TRBJ1-2, with 9 bases that match TRBD1. The CDR3 covers 15 residues. The ends lost 5 bases at V and 5 bases at J; junction bases unmatched: 9. Germline CDR1 and CDR2: MNHEY and SVGAGI. The CDR3: CASSTRTGVAYGYTF. For the CDR3, the DNA is TGTGCCAGCAGTACAAGGACAGGGGTGGCGTATGGCTACACCTTC.

The CDR3, as DNA: TGTGCCAGCAGCCCCCAGGACACTGAAGCTTTCTTT. Translating it yields CASSPQDTEAFF. The rearrangement joins TRBV9 to TRBJ1-1; D call uncertain. CDR3 length equals 12 residues. The V and J ends lost 4 bases and 3 bases respectively, with 7 bases between them. Germline V gene sequence: CDR1 SGDLS, CDR2 YYNGEE.

The V call is TRBV27, the J call TRBJ2-1; a possible D gene is TRBD1 (6 bases). V was cut by 1 base and J by 1 base, with 11 bases left in between. This CDR3 is built from 16 residues. The germline CDR1 and CDR2 sequences are MNHEY and SMNVEV (reference sequence). The CDR3 nucleotides are TGTGCCAGCAGTTTATTTGGGGGCGGTTCCTACAATGAGCAGTTCTTC. It is translated as CASSLFGGGSYNEQFF.

This chain uses TRBV5-4 with TRBJ1-3; D unresolved. Per germline, CDR1 SGHNT and CDR2 YYREEE (reference sequence). CDR3 length equals 13 residues. V lost 4 bases, J lost 4 bases, and 9 bases lay in between. The CDR3 nucleotides read TGTGCCAGCAGCAGAGGGCAGGGAAACACCATATATTTT. It encodes CASSRGQGNTIYF. The whole variable domain, remainder taken from reference TRBV5-4 and TRBJ1-3, is ETGVTQSPTHLIKTRGQQVTLRCSSQSGHNTVSWYQQALGQGPQFIFQYYREEENGRGNFPPRFSGLQFPNYSSELNVNALELDDSALYLCASSRGQGNTIYFGEGSWLTVV.

The J gene is TRBJ1-1, the V gene TRBV18, with TRBD1 matching 9 bases. The CDR3 is 12 residues long. V shed 2 bases and J 10 bases; nucleotides not matched to a gene: 2. Germline V gene lookup returns CDR1 KGHSH and CDR2 LQKENI. The chain's CDR3 is CASSPGTGPAFF. The CDR3 bases are TGTGCCAGCTCACCAGGGACAGGGCCAGCTTTCTTT.

The V and J genes are TRBV2 and TRBJ1-1; 9 nucleotides agree with TRBD1. In germline, CDR1 is SNHLY, CDR2 FYNNEI. The CDR3 is 15 residues long. The V segment lost 6 bases and the J segment 4 bases; nucleotides outside the gene matches: 9. Here the CDR3 DNA reads TGTGCCAGCAGGAAAACAGGGGGCCAGAGCACTGAAGCTTTCTTT. This translates into CASRKTGGQSTEAFF.

The chain joins TRBV6-1 to TRBJ1-2, with TRBD1 identical over 9 bases. The CDR3 has 14 amino acids. CDR1 is MNHNS, CDR2 SASEGT, per germline. V lost 4 bases to trimming and J lost 5 bases; unmatched junction nucleotides: 5. DNA for the CDR3: TGTGCCAGCAGTGCTGACAGGGGGAGGTATGGCTACACCTTC. Translated, it gives CASSADRGRYGYTF.

This sequence joins TRBV5-1 and TRBJ2-7; unclear D gene. V was pared by 7 bases and J by 3 bases, with 14 bases between. The germline V gene has CDR1 SGHRS and CDR2 YFSETQ. The CDR3 has 13 residues. The CDR3 nucleotides are TGCGCCAGCGCTGAAGCCCCCCTCTACGAGCAGTACTTC. Its protein is CASAEAPLYEQYF.

V gene TRBV7-3 combines with J gene TRBJ2-6, with 9 bases that match TRBD2. This CDR3 has 17 amino acids. Trimming cost V 2 bases and J 1 base; bases outside gene matches: 3. Looked up from germline, CDR1 is SGHTA and CDR2 is FQGTGA. CDR3 coding DNA: TGTGCCAGCAGCTTACAGCGGGAGGTATCTGGGGCCAACGTCCTGACTTTC. It specifies CASSLQREVSGANVLTF.

V is TRBV9 and J is TRBJ1-1; TRBD1 is a possible D gene (5 bases). CDR1 is SGDLS, CDR2 YYNGEE, per germline. The CDR3 spans 16 residues. V dropped 3 bases and J dropped 4 bases, with 19 bases sitting between them. CDR3 nucleotide sequence: TGTGCCAGCAGCGCGCACACCCTGTTGGGGGGCACTGAAGCTTTCTTT. This encodes CASSAHTLLGGTEAFF.